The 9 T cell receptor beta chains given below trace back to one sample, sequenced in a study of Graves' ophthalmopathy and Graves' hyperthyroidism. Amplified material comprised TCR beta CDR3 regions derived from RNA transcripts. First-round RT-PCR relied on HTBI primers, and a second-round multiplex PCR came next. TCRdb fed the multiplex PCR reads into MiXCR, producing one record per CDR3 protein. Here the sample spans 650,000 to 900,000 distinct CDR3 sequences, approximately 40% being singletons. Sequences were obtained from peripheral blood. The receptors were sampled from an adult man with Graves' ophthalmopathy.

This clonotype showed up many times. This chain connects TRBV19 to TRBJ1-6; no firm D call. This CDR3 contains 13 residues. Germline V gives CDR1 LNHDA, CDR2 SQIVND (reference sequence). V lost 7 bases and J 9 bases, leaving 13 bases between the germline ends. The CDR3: CASTPDRGSPLHF. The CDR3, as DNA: TGTGCCAGTACCCCCGACCGGGGTTCACCCCTCCACTTT.

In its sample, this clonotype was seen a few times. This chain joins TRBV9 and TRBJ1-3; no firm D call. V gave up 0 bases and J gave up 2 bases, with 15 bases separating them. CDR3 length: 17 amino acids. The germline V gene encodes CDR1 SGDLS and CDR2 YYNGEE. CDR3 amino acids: CASSVDEVPIAGNTIYF. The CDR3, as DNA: TGTGCCAGCAGCGTAGATGAGGTCCCGATCGCTGGAAACACCATATATTTT.

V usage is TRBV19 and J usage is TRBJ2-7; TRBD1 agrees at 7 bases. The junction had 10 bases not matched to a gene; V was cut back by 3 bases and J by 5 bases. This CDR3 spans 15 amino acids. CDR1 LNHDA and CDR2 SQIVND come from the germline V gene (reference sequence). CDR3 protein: CASSIHDRARDEQYF. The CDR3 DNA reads TGTGCCAGTAGTATCCACGACAGGGCCCGCGACGAGCAGTACTTC.

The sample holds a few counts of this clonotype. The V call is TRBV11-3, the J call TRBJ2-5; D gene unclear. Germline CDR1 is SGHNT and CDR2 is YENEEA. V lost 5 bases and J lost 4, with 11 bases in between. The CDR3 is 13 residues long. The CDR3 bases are TGTGCCAGCAGCCTAAAATTTCGAGAGACCCAGTACTTC. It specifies CASSLKFRETQYF.

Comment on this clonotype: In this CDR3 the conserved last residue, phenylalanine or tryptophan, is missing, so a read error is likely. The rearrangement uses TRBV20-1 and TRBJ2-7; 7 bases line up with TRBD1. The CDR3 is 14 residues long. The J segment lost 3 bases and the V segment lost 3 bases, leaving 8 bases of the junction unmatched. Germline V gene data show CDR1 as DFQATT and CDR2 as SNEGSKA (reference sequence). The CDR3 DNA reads TGCAGTGCTAGCCCTCCCGACAGGGTCTACGAGCAGTACCTC. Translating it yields CSASPPDRVYEQYL.

The CDR3 nucleotides are TGTGCCAGCAGCCAATCCTCGACTAAAGGCGAGCAGTACTTC. Protein sequence: CASSQSSTKGEQYF. V is TRBV9 and J is TRBJ2-7; possible D gene TRBD2, 5 bases. With 4 bases removed from V and 6 bases from J, the gap between germline ends came to 17 bases. Germline lookup yields CDR1 SGDLS and CDR2 YYNGEE. This CDR3 has 14 residues.

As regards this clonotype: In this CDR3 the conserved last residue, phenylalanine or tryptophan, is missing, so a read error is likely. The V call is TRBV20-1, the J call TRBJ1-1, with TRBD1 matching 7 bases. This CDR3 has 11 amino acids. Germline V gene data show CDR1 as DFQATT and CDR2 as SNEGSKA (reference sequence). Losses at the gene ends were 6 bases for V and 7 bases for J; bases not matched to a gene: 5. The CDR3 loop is CSAGGQYEAFS. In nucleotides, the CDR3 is TGCAGTGCGGGGGGACAGTATGAAGCTTTCTCT.

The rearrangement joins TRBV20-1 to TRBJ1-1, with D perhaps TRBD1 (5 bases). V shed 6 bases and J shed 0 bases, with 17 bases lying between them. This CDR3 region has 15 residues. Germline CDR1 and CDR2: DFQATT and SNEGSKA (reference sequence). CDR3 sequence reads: CSAIYNRNMNTEAFF. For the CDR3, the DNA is TGCAGTGCCATTTATAACAGGAATATGAACACTGAAGCTTTCTTT.

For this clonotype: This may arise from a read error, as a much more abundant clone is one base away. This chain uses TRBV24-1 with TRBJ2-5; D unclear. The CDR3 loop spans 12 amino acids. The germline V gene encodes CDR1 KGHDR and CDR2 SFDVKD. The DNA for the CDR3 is TGTGCCACCAGTGGTTTGACGGGGACCCAGTACTTC. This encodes CATSGLTGTQYF.